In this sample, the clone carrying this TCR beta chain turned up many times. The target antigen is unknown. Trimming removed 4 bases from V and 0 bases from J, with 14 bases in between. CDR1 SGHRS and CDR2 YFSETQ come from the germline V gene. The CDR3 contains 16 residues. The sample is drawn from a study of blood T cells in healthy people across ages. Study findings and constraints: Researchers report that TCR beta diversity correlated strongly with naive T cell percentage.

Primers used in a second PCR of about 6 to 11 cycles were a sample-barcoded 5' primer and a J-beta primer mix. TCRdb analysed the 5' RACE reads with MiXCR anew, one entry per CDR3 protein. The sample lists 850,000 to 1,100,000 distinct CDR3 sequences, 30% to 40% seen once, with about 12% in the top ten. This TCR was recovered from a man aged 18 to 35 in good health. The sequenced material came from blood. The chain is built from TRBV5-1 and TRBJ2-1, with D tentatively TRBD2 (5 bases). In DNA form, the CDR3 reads TGCGCCAGCAGCGGTTTGGAGGTGAGCTCCTACAATGAGCAGTTCTTC. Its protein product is CASSGLEVSSYNEQFF.